This TCR beta chain originates from a study of cytomegalovirus exposure and HLA in healthy donors. The study, taken as a whole, reports: The authors enumerated over 150 TCR beta chains as linked to cytomegalovirus.

With respect to this clone: Its matching antigen is unknown.

Profiling relied on immunoSEQ multiplex PCR, and the TCRdb table lists in-frame clones only, not all of them. Here the sample spans approximately 50,000 clones, about nine tenths being singletons. The CDR3 sequence is 11 residues long. Trimming stripped 2 bases from V and 5 bases from J, with 3 bases between. Germline CDR1 reads SNHLY; CDR2 reads FYNNEI. The specimen sequenced was PBMCs. This sequence originates from a woman aged 25 to 39 in good health and CMV-seronegative. The chain uses TRBV2 and TRBJ2-5; D ambiguous. This chain's CDR3 is CASSESETQYF. The DNA of the CDR3 is TGTGCCAGCAGTGAATCGGAGACCCAGTACTTC.